The source of this T cell receptor beta chain is a study of control samples from healthy donors and cancer patients. Germline-derived CDR1 and CDR2 are SGHRS and YFSETQ. The CDR3 spans 16 residues. V trimming: 2 bases; J trimming: 7 bases; junction bases outside the gene matches: 6. Clones were read by immunoSEQ multiplex PCR, and TCRdb kept only the in-frame ones, dropping some. The sample lists 150,000 to 200,000 clones, 90% occurring once. The chain employs TRBV5-1 and TRBJ1-6; 10 bases are shared with TRBD1. The sample comprised blood. This receptor was taken from a woman aged 50 to 60 in good health. The CDR3 loop is CASSFQPTGGNSPLHF. For the CDR3, the DNA is TGCGCCAGCAGCTTCCAACCGACAGGGGGCAATTCACCCCTCCACTTT.